This TCR beta chain was documented in a study of cytomegalovirus exposure and HLA in healthy donors listed by TCRdb under 2017. About the study as a whole: An earlier analysis of roughly 570 of the donors reported 276 Gb of sequence data and around 110 million unique TCR beta sequences obtained from 150 million to 200 million T cells. Roughly 300 gigabases of sequencing data and some 85 million unique TCR sequences were included in an early release covering 500 to 750 HLA-typed donors. Among the roughly 400 genotyped donors, about 85% belonged to the genetic ancestry cluster associated with self-reported Caucasian donors. The study aimed to test whether cataloging public T cell receptors could reveal signatures of past pathogen exposure. The T cell repertoires of some 700 subjects were profiled by immunosequencing and related to cytomegalovirus serostatus. Along with the approximately 700-subject first cohort, a separate validation cohort of over a hundred different subjects was used. To predict cytomegalovirus infection status, the study combined high-throughput TCR immunosequencing, statistical association of individual TCRs with disease status, and machine learning. To study patterns of TCR occurrence, a later analysis re-analyzed previously published TCR beta repertoires from 666 donors and added high-resolution HLA genotyping. The later analysis used no new phenotypic data to find candidate immune exposures, relying instead on TCR beta sequences and their occurrence across donors. An earlier analysis of roughly 580 of the donors used high-throughput TCR beta sequencing to judge whether each TCR beta V gene segment behaved as functional or pseudogenic. Alongside the repertoire data, information on donor age, sex, ethnicity and CMV serostatus was compiled. In a later genetic analysis, genome-wide SNP genotypes for about 55% of the roughly 700 donors were used, and that subset was treated as a discovery cohort. All discovery cohort repertoires had been generated using a single sequencing platform. Both class I and class II loci were covered by HLA typing, at four-digit resolution. The number of typed donors differed by locus: about 620-630 for A, B, C, DRB1 and DQB1; approximately 520 for DQA1; some 590 for DPA1; and approximately 450 for DPB1. About five DR-DQ haplotypes were handled as single units for association and clustering, since linkage in the cohort was strong. On average, 235,054 unique TCR beta nucleotide sequences were sequenced per donor among some 430 genotyped donors of the cohort, with roughly a sixth of those sequences being non-productive. On the study overall, not on this receptor specifically: Broadly in line with IMGT annotations, most TCR beta V segments showed up in productive rearrangements about 90% or about 30% of the time in an earlier analysis of several hundred of the donors. The earlier analysis of approximately 540 of the donors excluded approximately 15 rarely observed V segments, including chromosome 9 orphons, because counts were too low. The authors suggested that the approach could potentially be generalized to other disease states and immunological phenotypes. For the cohort, immune exposure information was limited to CMV serostatus. The cohort was sequenced for TCR beta chains only, and without alpha or paired-chain data the features that could be detected were limited. According to a later genetic analysis, donors in an Asian-associated ancestry cluster had fewer N-insertions in productive TCRs than the approximately 630-donor mean. A later genetic analysis associated a missense DCLRE1C variant with V-gene and J-gene trimming of TCR beta chains, and an independent cohort replicated the association. Because HLA typing was unavailable for some donors at each locus, only the typed subset was used in association tests. A further reported finding was that TCR beta sequences accurately predicted the HLA-A and HLA-B alleles for most subjects in the first cohort. The 87-base-pair reads could not distinguish some IMGT-functional V segments, including TRBV6-2 and TRBV6-3, so those segments were excluded. In a later analysis, the rate of TCR association differed among HLA loci, with DRB1 alleles having the most associated TCRs and HLA-C alleles having the fewest. According to a later analysis, most CMV-associated TCR beta chains appeared to be HLA-restricted, and the HLA associations seemed to be driven largely by CMV exposure. Cytomegalovirus status was reported to be diagnosed by the classifier with high specificity and sensitivity in both the original and validation cohorts. Specific HLA alleles were associated with 15,000 to 20,000 TCR beta sequences at a false discovery rate of 0.05 in a later analysis. Linkage disequilibrium might explain the correlated functional status among segregating V segments, but an unknown experimental factor could not be ruled out. Across donors, most TCR sequences were observed very rarely, whereas some public TCRs were present in many individuals. In the study, approximately 160 TCR beta chains were listed as associated with cytomegalovirus. Roughly uniform sequencing depth across donors was assumed in presence/absence analyses, although this assumption may not hold. In vitro tests confirmed that a few of the cytomegalovirus-associated TCR beta chains recognize cytomegalovirus antigens. In a later analysis, HLA-associated TCR beta chains were found to be more clonally expanded and to have lower generation probabilities than equally common non-associated chains. In a later analysis, several top co-occurrence clusters were reported to appear linked to parvovirus B19, influenza, CMV and Epstein-Barr virus. The sequencing pipeline was judged likely to have produced a cluster of highly shared sequence variants as a technical artifact. When HLA alleles, especially DR and DQ, strongly co-occurred, attributing TCR associations to individual alleles was difficult.

In total, more than 500 healthy bone marrow donors made up the cohort. At the time of sampling, every cohort member was nominally healthy, though immune exposures that went unrecorded were likely present. The donor was CMV seronegative and belonged to the group of 380 or so seronegative cohort members. Every donor gave a peripheral blood sample, and the peripheral blood mononuclear cells from that sample were used for TCR beta sequencing. The Qiagen DNeasy Blood Extraction Kit was used to extract genomic DNA from the blood cell samples. V trim: 6 bases; J trim: 6 bases; unmatched bases: 12. The CDR3 numbers 15 residues from cysteine through phenylalanine. Of the read, only the CDR3 DNA is kept; its 45 bases are in frame from base 1. Via the germline V gene, CDR1 is MNHEY and CDR2 SVGAGI. Receptor libraries were prepared by the immunoSEQ multiplex PCR assay. For the multiplex PCR, a mixture combining 60 forward primers for TCR Vbeta segments and 13 reverse primers for TCR Jbeta segments was used. The CDR3 region of rearranged TCR beta genes was amplified from genomic DNA by a multiplex PCR assay. Amplified TCR beta libraries were sequenced as 87-base-pair reads on the Illumina HiSeq System. The paper's processing steps were these. In a later analysis, 80 million or so unique TCR beta chains were counted across the roughly 610 repertoires, and approximately 9.9 million of these chains were shared by at least two donors. A nearest-neighbor algorithm error-corrected the raw reads and collapsed the reads into unique sequences, merging closely related sequences to remove PCR and sequencing errors. CDR3 sequences were aligned to IMGT reference sequences to assign V, D and J gene segments. For a sequence to be retained, a match of at least six nucleotides was required to both a V gene segment and a J gene segment. A rearrangement was called productive if the CDR3 had no stop codons and remained in frame with V and J, and every other rearrangement was called non-productive. CDR3 was defined by IMGT convention, running from the second conserved V-encoded cysteine to the conserved J-encoded phenylalanine. Sequences without an unambiguous match to a single V gene segment were excluded from the earlier analysis of 500 to 700 of the donors. An earlier analysis of over 450 of the donors classified V segments as functional when productive rearrangements were above 56.7% and as segregating when the standard deviation between donors was above 5%. To diagnose cytomegalovirus status from the catalog of TCR beta chain sequences, a statistical classification framework was built. A later analysis assigned V and J genes by comparing TCR nucleotide sequences with IMGT/GENE-DB human TR gene sequences. In a later analysis, CDR3 sequences and most-parsimonious VDJ recombination scenarios were assigned using the TCRdist pipeline. In a later analysis, every TCR beta chain was defined by the combination of its CDR3 amino acid sequence and its V-gene family, and reads without a unique V-gene family were dropped. To address suspected cross-contamination and a sequencing artifact, a later analysis removed around 590 highly shared, low-generation-probability nucleotide sequences. In a later analysis, a clonal expansion index was calculated for each public chain from normalized within-repertoire ranks of inferred template counts. Generation probabilities in a later analysis came from a VDJ recombination model fitted to out-of-frame rearrangements, and those results were checked against IGoR. A later analysis scored TCR-TCR, TCR-HLA and TCR-CMV co-occurrence with hypergeometric tests, applying a repertoire-size bias correction to TCR pairs. A later analysis estimated false discovery rates by permuting HLA or CMV assignments 20 times. In a later analysis, co-occurring TCRs were grouped with DBSCAN, and TCRdist sequence similarity was added when clustering was performed within HLA-allele-positive subsets. Repertoires with fewer than 30,000 or more than 120,000 public chains, plus five repertoires with anomalous nucleotide sharing, were excluded from co-occurrence clustering. TCRdb took over this immuneACCESS table, retaining in-frame rearrangements with V and J assigned. Such tables are incomplete; in checked studies, under half of the missing clones stem from an unresolved V gene, and the remainder is unexplained. That table furnishes V, J and clone size, whereas the DNA furnished D and trimming. The table for this sample lists 95,000 to 100,000 clones; around 79% of them were counted only once. 1.5% to 2% of the sample is taken by the ten largest.

On this clone: This receptor's antigen is unknown. Base qualities are missing; no much larger clone stands one base away.

This receptor was identified in a woman aged 40 to 50 in good health and CMV-seronegative. This chain is built from TRBV6-5 and TRBJ1-2; TRBD1 matches 8 bases in the middle. The sample consisted of PBMCs. The CDR3 amino acid sequence is: CASSPPPDRAHGYTF. The base sequence is TGTGCCAGCAGCCCTCCCCCGGACAGGGCTCATGGCTACACCTTC.